This T cell receptor (beta chain) emerged from a study of regulatory T cells in long-lasting Graves disease (dated by TCRdb to the early 2020s). Turning to the overall study: In the newly diagnosed Graves' disease group, patients had been taking antithyroid drugs for less than 3 months. The study took place in China and was registered as a clinical trial. This study used TCR sequencing and RNA sequencing of peripheral blood to compare persistent Graves' disease patients against newly diagnosed Graves' disease patients. TCR sequencing covered roughly 13 persistent and 20 newly diagnosed Graves' disease patients, some 33 samples in total. General conclusions and limits of the study: Sequencing and analysis were limited to the TCR beta chain. Persistent disease showed preferential use of TRBV28, TRBJ1-2 and TRBJ2-5, whereas newly diagnosed disease favored TRBV20-1 and TRBJ2-1. The small sample size was acknowledged by the authors as a limitation that may reduce accuracy. Persistent Graves' disease patients showed lower TCR Shannon entropy and fewer highly expanded clones than newly diagnosed patients, suggesting clonal expansion. More public clonotypes were shared among persistent patients (2,741) than among newly diagnosed patients (966). Peripheral blood alone was examined, since thyroid tissue, which constituted the primary lesion, could not be accessed.

The CDR3 starts with the cysteine, ends with the phenylalanine, and has 19 residues. Solely the CDR3 DNA is kept, with 57 bases framed from the first base. Trimming accounts for 1 base at V and 2 bases at J, while the number of junction bases matched to no gene is 11. The library came from multiplex PCR. Instrument used: Illumina HiSeq 4000. iRepertoire HTBI primers and Arm-PCR amplification of CDR3 regions were used to construct TCR beta libraries. PCR products were gel purified before sequencing. The original methods were these. A total of roughly 67 TRBV and 14 TRBJ segments were identified across samples and were used for gene usage analysis of CDR3 amino acid clonotypes. Filtered high-quality paired reads were merged into contigs using COPE and FqMerger. BLAST was used to align contigs to IMGT TRBV, TRBD and TRBJ reference genes, and CDR3 was defined according to IMGT. Clonotypes above 0.1% frequency were classified as highly expanded clones. Shannon entropy served as the measure of repertoire diversity, while the Gini coefficient captured V-J evenness. Clonotypes shared by more than one individual were considered public. In TCRdb, the public reads were trimmed at Q25 with fastp and aligned with MiXCR, with productive beta chains retained. Here each entry gathers all rows of one CDR3 protein and keeps the most common genes and DNA. None of the V and J calls come from the authors' own analysis; TCRdb made them. Within this sample are roughly 440,000 distinct CDR3 sequences, with around 15% of them counted one time only. The ten most abundant clones make up under 30% of the sample.

This clonotype was recorded a few times. Its antigen remains undetermined. No base quality values were provided; no much bigger clone lies one nucleotide off. In the paper's terms, the time point label means: newly diagnosed GD, antithyroid drugs for less than 3 months. For both TCR sequencing and RNA sequencing, RNA was extracted from PBMCs in TRIzol. The diagnosis of Graves' disease was made according to American Thyroid Association guidelines. The patients came from an endocrinology department in Xi'an, China. From each patient, approximately 10 milliliters of peripheral blood was collected into an EDTA anticoagulant tube. Ficoll Paque Plus density gradient separation was used to isolate PBMCs, and no further T cell sorting was performed. An Agilent 2100 Bioanalyzer and agarose gel were used to check RNA quality, and a NanoDrop 2000 was used to measure RNA concentration. This sample was also put to use in a study of T cells in Graves' hyperthyroidism and ophthalmopathy. According to the second study: Stable Graves' hyperthyroidism was defined as no progression to ophthalmopathy during 18 months of follow-up. Hyperthyroidism patients were newly diagnosed, with disease duration under 2 months, and aged 18 to 65 years. The study excluded patients with uncontrolled infections, other autoimmune diseases, pregnancy or lactation. Diagnoses were established on the basis of clinical symptoms, serum thyroxine and TRAb, thyroid ultrasound, and orbital computed tomography. For the first round of RT-PCR on the TCR CDR3, the HTBI primer set was used together with the Qiagen OneStep RT-PCR kit. Most expanded thyroid clonotypes (frequency above 0.001) were also found in blood, which suggests that blood repertoires may mirror thyroid immune responses. A model built on a 13 V-J signature distinguished ophthalmopathy from stable hyperthyroidism, reaching over 85% sensitivity and 81% to 83% specificity in cross-validation and 80%/75% in testing. During validation, the model predicted progression to ophthalmopathy a median of about 5.9 months ahead of onset, with more than 60% sensitivity and under 85% specificity. A discovery cohort of roughly 96 patients, fewer than 50 with Graves' ophthalmopathy and 57 with stable Graves' hyperthyroidism, was used to find distinguishing TCR V-J signatures. Prospective prediction of ophthalmopathy was tested in an independent validation cohort of approximately 19 hyperthyroidism patients and around 16 patients who later progressed to ophthalmopathy. The approximately 100 discovery patients were randomly split 7:3 into training and test sets. The study also compared thyroid tissue and blood T-cell repertoires from a handful of Graves' hyperthyroidism patients. Following sampling, methimazole starting at 30 mg daily was given to hyperthyroidism patients, and high-dose intravenous methylprednisolone was given to ophthalmopathy patients. Libraries were constructed in a second round of multiplex PCR, after which size selection and purification were performed. Paired-end sequencing of the libraries was performed with 100 bp reads on an Illumina HiSeq2000. SOAPnuke was used to process the raw data, with reads discarded if the reads contained adapters or uncalled bases, had a mean Phred below 15, or lacked an exact constant-primer or identifier match. High-quality paired reads were merged using COPE v1.2.5, and each unique nucleotide sequence was defined as a clonotype. Clonotypes were aligned to IMGT TRBV, TRBD and TRBJ reference segments using MiTCR v1.1. Only V-J combinations with frequency above 0.0001, covering 99.2% of repertoires, were analysed. The TCS score was defined as the ratio of F50 (clonal expansion) to E x V (chaos), calculated using BLOSUM62-based TCRdist between CDR3 peptides within each V-J. Welch's t-statistics and random forest reduced roughly 540 V-J features to 13, which were used in a naive Bayes classifier (R e1071). No statistical method was used to set the sample size in advance, and investigators knew the group allocation. TCR Vbeta CDR3 sequencing of some 140 peripheral blood samples (about 45 ophthalmopathy, under 80 hyperthyroidism and roughly 17 progressor patients) is reported in the paper.

The chain links TRBV12-3 or TRBV12-4 with TRBJ1-3; TRBD1 agrees with 10 junctional bases. The input for sequencing was peripheral blood mononuclear cells (PBMCs), taken at new diagnosis, from a patient treated with antithyroid drugs. The source of this sequence is a woman aged 18 to 35 with Graves disease. Donor details come from another sample of the same person, matched by shared clones. CDR3 region: CASSLGRDRGLFAGNTIYF. The DNA sequence reads TGTGCCAGCAGTTTAGGCCGGGACAGGGGTCTGTTTGCTGGAAACACCATATATTTT.